The source of this TCR beta chain is a study of CD8+CD57+ T cells in acquired aplastic anemia. This clonotype occurred a few times. The antigen remains unidentified. Genomic DNA constituted the template upon which TCR beta VDJ and CDR3 profiling was performed. Using its own MiXCR run on the reads, TCRdb lists one record per CDR3 protein. The table records 200,000 or so distinct CDR3 sequences, less than 75% of them present only once. In patients chosen for sequencing, flow cytometry had shown CD8+CD57+ cell expansion. Therapy had not been given to patients before blood sampling. The V segment lost 6 bases and the J segment 5 bases; nucleotides outside the gene matches: 4. CDR3 length: 13 residues. Germline lookup yields CDR1 SQVTM and CDR2 ANQGSEA. Findings and caveats of the study: No significant patient-versus-control difference appeared in CD8+ Simpson's diversity.

V is TRBV29-1 and J is TRBJ1-4, with 9 bases matching TRBD1. The sample was sorted CD4+, CD8+, or CD8+CD57+ T cells (not recorded which) from PBMCs. This clonotype was sampled from a human donor with aplastic anemia. CDR3 protein: CSVYTGGNEKLFF. Written as DNA, the CDR3 is TGCAGCGTCTACACAGGGGGCAATGAAAAACTGTTTTTT.